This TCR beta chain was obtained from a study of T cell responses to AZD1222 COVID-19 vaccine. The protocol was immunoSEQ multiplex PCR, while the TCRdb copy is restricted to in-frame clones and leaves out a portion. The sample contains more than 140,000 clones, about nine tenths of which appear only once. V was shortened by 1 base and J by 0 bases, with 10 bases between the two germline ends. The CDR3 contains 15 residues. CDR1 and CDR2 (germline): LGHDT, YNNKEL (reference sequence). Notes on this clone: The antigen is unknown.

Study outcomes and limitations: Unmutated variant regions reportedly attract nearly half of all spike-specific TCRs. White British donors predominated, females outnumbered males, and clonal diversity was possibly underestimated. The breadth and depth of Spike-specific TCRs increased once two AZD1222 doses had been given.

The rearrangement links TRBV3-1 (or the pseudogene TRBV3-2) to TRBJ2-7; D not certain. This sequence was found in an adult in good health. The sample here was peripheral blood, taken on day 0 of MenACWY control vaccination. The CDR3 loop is CASSQAAAASYEQYF. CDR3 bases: TGTGCCAGCAGCCAAGCGGCAGCAGCCTCCTACGAGCAGTACTTC.